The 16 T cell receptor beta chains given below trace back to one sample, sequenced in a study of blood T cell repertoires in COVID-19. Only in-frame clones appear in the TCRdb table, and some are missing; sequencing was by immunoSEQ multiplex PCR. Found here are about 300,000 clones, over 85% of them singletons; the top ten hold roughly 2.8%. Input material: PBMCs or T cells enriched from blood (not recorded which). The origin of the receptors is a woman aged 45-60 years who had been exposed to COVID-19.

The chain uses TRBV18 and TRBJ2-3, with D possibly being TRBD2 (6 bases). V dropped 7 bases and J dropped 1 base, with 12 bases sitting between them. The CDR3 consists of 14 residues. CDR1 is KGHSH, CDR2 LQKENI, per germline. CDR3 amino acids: CASLTGTRTDTQYF. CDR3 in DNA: TGTGCCAGCTTAACCGGGACTCGCACAGATACGCAGTATTTT.

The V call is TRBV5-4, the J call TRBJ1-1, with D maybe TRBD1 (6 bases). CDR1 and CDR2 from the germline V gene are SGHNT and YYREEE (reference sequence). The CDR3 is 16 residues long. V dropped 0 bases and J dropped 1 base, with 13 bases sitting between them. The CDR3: CASSLAQGRPNTEAFF. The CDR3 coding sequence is TGTGCCAGCAGCTTGGCCCAGGGGCGACCGAACACTGAAGCTTTCTTT.

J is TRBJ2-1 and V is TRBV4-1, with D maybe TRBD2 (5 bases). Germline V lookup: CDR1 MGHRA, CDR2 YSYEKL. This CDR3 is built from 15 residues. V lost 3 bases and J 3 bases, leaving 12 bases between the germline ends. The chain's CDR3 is CASSHGPEGYNEQFF. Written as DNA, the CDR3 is TGCGCCAGCAGCCACGGACCCGAGGGCTACAATGAGCAGTTCTTC.

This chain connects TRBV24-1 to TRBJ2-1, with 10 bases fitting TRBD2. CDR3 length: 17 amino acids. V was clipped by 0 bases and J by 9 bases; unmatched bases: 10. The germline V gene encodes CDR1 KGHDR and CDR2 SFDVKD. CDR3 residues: CATSDLHRAGGLVEQFF. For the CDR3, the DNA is TGTGCCACCAGTGATTTGCATCGAGCGGGGGGGCTCGTTGAGCAGTTCTTC.

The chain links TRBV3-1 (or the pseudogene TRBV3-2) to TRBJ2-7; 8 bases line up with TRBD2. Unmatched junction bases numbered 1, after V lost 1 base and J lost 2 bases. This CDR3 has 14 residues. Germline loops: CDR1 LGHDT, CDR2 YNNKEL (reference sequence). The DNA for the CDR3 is TGTGCCAGCAGCCAAGCGGGGGGGACCTACGAGCAGTACTTC. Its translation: CASSQAGGTYEQYF.

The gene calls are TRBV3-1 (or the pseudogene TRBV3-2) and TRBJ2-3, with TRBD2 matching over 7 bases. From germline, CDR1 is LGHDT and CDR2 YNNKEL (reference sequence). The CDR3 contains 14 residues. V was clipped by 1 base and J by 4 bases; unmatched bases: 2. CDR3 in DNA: TGTGCCAGCAGCCAAGGGGGGAGGGCAGATACGCAGTATTTT. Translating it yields CASSQGGRADTQYF.

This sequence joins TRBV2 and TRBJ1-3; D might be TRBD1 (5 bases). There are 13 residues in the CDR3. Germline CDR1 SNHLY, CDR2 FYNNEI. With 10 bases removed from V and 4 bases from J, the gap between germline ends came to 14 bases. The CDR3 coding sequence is TGTGCCATTGCTAGGGACTCAGGAAACACCATATATTTT. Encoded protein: CAIARDSGNTIYF. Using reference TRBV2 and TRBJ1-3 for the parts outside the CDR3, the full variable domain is EPEVTQTPSHQVTQMGQEVILRCVPISNHLYFYWYRQILGQKVEFLVSFYNNEISEKSEIFDDQFSVERPDGSNFTLKIRSTKLEDSAMYFCAIARDSGNTIYFGEGSWLTVV.

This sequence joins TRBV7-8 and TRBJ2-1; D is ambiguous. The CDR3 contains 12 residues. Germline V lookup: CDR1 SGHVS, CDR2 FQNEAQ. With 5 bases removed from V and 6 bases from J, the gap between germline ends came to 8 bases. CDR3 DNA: TGTGCCAGCAGCCGACCGGTCAATGAGCAGTTCTTC. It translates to CASSRPVNEQFF.

In DNA form, the CDR3 reads TGTGCCAGCAGTCTCGGAAATAGCGGGGGAAACAATGAGCAGTTCTTC. Translation gives CASSLGNSGGNNEQFF. The rearrangement links TRBV3-1 (or the pseudogene TRBV3-2) to TRBJ2-1; TRBD2 agrees at 9 bases. Germline V gene lookup returns CDR1 LGHDT and CDR2 YNNKEL (reference sequence). The junction had 11 bases not matched to a gene; V was cut back by 6 bases and J by 5 bases. The CDR3 contains 16 residues.

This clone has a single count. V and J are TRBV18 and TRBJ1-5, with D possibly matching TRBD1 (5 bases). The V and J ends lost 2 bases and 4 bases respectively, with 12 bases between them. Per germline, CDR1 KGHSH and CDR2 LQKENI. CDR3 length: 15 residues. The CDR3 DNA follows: TGTGCCAGCTCACCAACGGGGGGGAATAATCAGCCCCAGCATTTT. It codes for CASSPTGGNNQPQHF.

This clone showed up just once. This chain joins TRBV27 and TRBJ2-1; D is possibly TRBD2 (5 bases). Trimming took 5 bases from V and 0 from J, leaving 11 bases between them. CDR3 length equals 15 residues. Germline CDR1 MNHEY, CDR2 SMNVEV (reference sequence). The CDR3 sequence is CASSDDYRSYNEQFF. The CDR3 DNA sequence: TGTGCCAGCAGTGATGACTATCGCTCCTACAATGAGCAGTTCTTC.

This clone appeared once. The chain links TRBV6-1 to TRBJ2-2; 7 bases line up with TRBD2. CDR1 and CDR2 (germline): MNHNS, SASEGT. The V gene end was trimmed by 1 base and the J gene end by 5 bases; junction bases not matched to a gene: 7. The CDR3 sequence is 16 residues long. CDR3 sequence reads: CASSEGEGSWTGELFF. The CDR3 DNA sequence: TGTGCCAGCAGTGAAGGGGAGGGTTCTTGGACCGGGGAGCTGTTTTTT.

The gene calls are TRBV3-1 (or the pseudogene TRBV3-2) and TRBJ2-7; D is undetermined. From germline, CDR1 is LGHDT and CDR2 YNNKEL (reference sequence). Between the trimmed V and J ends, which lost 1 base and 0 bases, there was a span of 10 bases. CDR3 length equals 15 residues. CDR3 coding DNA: TGTGCCAGCAGCCAAGTCCCAGGTAGCTCCTACGAGCAGTACTTC. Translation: CASSQVPGSSYEQYF.

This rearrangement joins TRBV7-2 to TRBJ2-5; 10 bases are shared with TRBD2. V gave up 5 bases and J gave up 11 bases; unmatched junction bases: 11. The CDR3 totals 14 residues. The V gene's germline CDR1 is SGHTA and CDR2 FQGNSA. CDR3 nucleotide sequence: TGTGCCAGCAGCACAGGCGGTAGCGGGGGGTCACAGTACTTC. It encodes CASSTGGSGGSQYF. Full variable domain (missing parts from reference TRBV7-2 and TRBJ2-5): GAGVSQSPSNKVTEKGKDVELRCDPISGHTALYWYRQSLGQGLEFLIYFQGNSAPDKSGLPSDRFSAERTGGSVSTLTIQRTQQEDSAVYLCASSTGGSGGSQYFGPGTRLLVL.

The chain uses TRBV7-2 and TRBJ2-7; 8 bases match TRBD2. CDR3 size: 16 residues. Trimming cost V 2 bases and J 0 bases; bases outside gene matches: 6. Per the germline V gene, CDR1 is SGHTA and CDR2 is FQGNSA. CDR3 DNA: TGTGCCAGCAGCTTAAGGGGCGGGGGGAGCTCCTACGAGCAGTACTTC. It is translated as CASSLRGGGSSYEQYF.

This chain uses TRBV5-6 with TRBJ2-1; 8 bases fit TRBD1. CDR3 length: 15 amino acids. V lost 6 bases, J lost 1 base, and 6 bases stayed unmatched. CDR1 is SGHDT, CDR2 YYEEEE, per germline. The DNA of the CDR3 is TGTGCCAGCACGCAAACAGGGGGGTCCTACAATGAGCAGTTCTTC. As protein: CASTQTGGSYNEQFF.